The source of this T cell receptor (beta chain) is a study of blood T cell repertoires in COVID-19. Measured with immunoSEQ multiplex PCR; TCRdb has only the in-frame clones, and not every one. The sample yields 400,000 to 450,000 clones, 80% to 90% seen once. This CDR3 spans 14 amino acids. Deletions cut 5 bases from V and 6 bases from J, with 16 bases between. Germline lookup yields CDR1 SNHLY and CDR2 FYNNEI. This clone was found once. Recovered status applied to Cohort 3 donors who had two consecutive negative PCRs. It also applied to those with clearance or with symptom resolution. This TCR derives from a young man who had recovered from COVID-19. The material sequenced was PBMCs or T cells enriched from blood (not recorded which). The genes are TRBV2 and TRBJ1-2, with a weak D call TRBD1 (6 bases). The CDR3 here is CASSLGAGTNGYTF. CDR3 sequence (DNA): TGTGCCAGCAGTCTGGGGGCAGGGACAAATGGCTACACCTTC.